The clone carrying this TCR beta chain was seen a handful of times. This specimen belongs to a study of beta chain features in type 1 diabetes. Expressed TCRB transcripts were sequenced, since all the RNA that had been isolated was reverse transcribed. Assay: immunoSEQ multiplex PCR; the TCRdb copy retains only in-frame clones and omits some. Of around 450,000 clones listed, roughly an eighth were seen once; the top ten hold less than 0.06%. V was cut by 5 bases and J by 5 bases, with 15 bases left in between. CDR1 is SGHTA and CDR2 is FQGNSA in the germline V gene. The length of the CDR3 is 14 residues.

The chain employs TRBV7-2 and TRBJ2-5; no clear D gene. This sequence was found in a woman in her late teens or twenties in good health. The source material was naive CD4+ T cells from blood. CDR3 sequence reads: CASSTPLRRETQYF. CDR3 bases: TGTGCCAGCAGCACCCCCCTCCGCCGGGAGACCCAGTACTTC.